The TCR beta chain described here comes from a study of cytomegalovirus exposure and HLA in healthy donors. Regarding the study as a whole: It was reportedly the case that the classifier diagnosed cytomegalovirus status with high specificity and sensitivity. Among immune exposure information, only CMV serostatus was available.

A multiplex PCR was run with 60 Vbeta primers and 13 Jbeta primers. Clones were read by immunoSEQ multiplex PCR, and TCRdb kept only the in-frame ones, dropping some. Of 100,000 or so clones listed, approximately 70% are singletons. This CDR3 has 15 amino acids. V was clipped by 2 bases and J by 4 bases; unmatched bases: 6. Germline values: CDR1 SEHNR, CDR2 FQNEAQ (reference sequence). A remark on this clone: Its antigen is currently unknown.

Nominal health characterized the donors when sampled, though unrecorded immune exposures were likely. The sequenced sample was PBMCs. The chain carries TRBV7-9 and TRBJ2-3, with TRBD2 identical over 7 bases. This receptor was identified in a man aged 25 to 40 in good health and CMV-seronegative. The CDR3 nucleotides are TGTGCCAGCAGCTTATCGGGAGGTTGGGCAGATACGCAGTATTTT. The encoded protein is CASSLSGGWADTQYF.